One sample yielded the 2 T cell receptor beta chains listed below, sequenced in a study of cytomegalovirus exposure and HLA in healthy donors. Method: immunoSEQ multiplex PCR; TCRdb's copy keeps in-frame clones and lacks some. Of around 250,000 clones in the sample, around 90% were seen once. Sequenced sample: PBMCs. Every receptor here comes from a woman under 30 in good health and CMV-seronegative.

In its sample, this clone was seen once. This chain uses TRBV28 with TRBJ2-2; the D is unclear. The CDR3 runs 13 residues. Trimming stripped 7 bases from V and 0 bases from J, with 6 bases between. Germline V gene sequence: CDR1 MDHEN, CDR2 SYDVKM. CDR3 residues: CASTLSNTGELFF. The DNA of the CDR3 is TGTGCCAGCACCCTATCGAACACCGGGGAGCTGTTTTTT. Filled out from reference TRBV28 and TRBJ2-2, the complete variable domain reads DVKVTQSSRYLVKRTGEKVFLECVQDMDHENMFWYRQDPGLGLRLIYFSYDVKMKEKGDIPEGYSVSREKKERFSLILESASTNQTSMYLCASTLSNTGELFFGEGSRLTVL.

The chain combines TRBV4-3 with TRBJ1-2; 8 bases match TRBD1. The V gene end was trimmed by 2 bases and the J gene end by 8 bases; junction bases not matched to a gene: 13. CDR3 length: 16 residues. CDR1 LGHNA and CDR2 YSLEER come from the germline V gene. The CDR3 DNA follows: TGCGCCAGCAGCCAACTATTACAGGGGGAGGTTCAGGGCTACACCTTC. It translates to CASSQLLQGEVQGYTF.